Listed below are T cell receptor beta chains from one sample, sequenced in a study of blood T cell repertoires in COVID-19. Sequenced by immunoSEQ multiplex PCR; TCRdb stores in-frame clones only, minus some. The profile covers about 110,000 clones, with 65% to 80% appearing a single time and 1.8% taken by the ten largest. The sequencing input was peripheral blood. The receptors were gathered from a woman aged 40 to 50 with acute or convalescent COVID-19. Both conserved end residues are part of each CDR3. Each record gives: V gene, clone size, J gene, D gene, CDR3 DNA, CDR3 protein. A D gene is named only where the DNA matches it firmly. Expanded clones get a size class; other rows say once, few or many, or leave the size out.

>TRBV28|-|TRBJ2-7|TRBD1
TGTGCCAGCAGCCTTCTCCAAGACAGGGCCGAGCAGTACTTC
CASSLLQDRAEQYF
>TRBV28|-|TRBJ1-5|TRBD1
TGTGCCAGCAGTTTCCGGGACAGGGGGCTTCAGCCCCAGCATTTT
CASSFRDRGLQPQHF
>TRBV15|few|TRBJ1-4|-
TGTGCCACCAGCCGCCGATCGGCAACTAATGAAAAACTGTTTTTT
CATSRRSATNEKLFF
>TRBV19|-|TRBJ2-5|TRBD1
TGTGCCAGTAGTGTGGGACAGCGAATCCAAGAGACCCAGTACTTC
CASSVGQRIQETQYF
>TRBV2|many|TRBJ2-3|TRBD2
TGTGCCAGCAGTCCCCGACTAGCGGGGGACTTCACAGATACGCAGTATTTT
CASSPRLAGDFTDTQYF
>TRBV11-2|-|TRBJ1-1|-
TGTGCCAGCAGCTTAGGTCGGAACACTGAAGCTTTCTTT
CASSLGRNTEAFF
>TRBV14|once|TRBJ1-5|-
TGTGCCAGCAGCCAAGATAAGGGGAACAGCAATCAGCCCCAGCATTTT
CASSQDKGNSNQPQHF
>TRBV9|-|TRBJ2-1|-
TGTGCCAGCAGCGTAGATAGCGGCACCTACAATGAGCAGTTCTTC
CASSVDSGTYNEQFF
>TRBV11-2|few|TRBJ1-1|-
TGTGCCAGCAGCTTAGGAGAGCTCACTGAAGCTTTCTTT
CASSLGELTEAFF
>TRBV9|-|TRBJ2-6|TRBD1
TGTGCCAGCAGCGTGGGACAGCGAATCTCTGGGGCCAACGTCCTGACTTTC
CASSVGQRISGANVLTF
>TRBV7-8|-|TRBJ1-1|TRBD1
TGTGCCAGCAGCTCCCGACAGGGGATAACGAACACTGAAGCTTTCTTT
CASSSRQGITNTEAFF
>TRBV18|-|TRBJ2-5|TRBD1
TGTGCCAGCTCAAGGGACAGACAAGAGACCCAGTACTTC
CASSRDRQETQYF
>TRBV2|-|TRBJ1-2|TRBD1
TGTGCCAGCAGTGAAGGGACAGGGGGGTATGGCTACACCTTC
CASSEGTGGYGYTF
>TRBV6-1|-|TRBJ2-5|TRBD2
TGTGCCAGCAGTGAATGGGGAGGCAGCGGGGGGGCCGTGAAGACCCAGTACTTC
CASSEWGGSGGAVKTQYF
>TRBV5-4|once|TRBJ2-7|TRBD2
TGTGCCAGCAGCTTCTGGGGACTAGATGCCGACGAGCAGTACTTC
CASSFWGLDADEQYF
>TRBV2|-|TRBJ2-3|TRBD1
TGTGCCAGCAAAACAGGGGGCTCAGATACGCAGTATTTT
CASKTGGSDTQYF
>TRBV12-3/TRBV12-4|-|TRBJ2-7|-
TGTGCCAGCAGTACAGGACGGAATTACGAGCAGTACTTC
CASSTGRNYEQYF
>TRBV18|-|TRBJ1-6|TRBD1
TGTGCCAGCTCACCAGCAGGGGGGAATTCACCCCTCCACTTT
CASSPAGGNSPLHF
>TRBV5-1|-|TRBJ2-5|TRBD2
TGCGCCAGCAGCCAGGGGACTAGCGGGCAAGAGACCCAGTACTTC
CASSQGTSGQETQYF
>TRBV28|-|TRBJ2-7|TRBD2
TGTGCCAGCAGTTTGCCTAGCGGGGTTAACTACGAGCAGTACTTC
CASSLPSGVNYEQYF
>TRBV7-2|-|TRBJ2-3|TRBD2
TGTGCCAGCAGCTTCCAGCGGGGGCGCACAGATACGCAGTATTTT
CASSFQRGRTDTQYF
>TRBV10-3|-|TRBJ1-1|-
TGTGCCATCAGTGCTCGACAGGACGACACTGAAGCTTTCTTT
CAISARQDDTEAFF
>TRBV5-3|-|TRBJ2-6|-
TGTGCCAGAAGCTGTTTTTTTAGGGAGCCTGGGGCCAACGTCCTGACTTTC
CARSCFFREPGANVLTF
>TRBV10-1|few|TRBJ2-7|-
TGCGCCAGCAGTGGACTTTTAGCCTCCGAGCAGTACTTC
CASSGLLASEQYF
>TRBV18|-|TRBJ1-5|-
TGTGCCAGCTCACCACAAGGCGCCAGGGAAAATCAGCCCCAGCATTTT
CASSPQGARENQPQHF
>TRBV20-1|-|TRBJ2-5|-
TGCAGTGCTTTAAGAGGGGAGACCCAGTACTTC
CSALRGETQYF
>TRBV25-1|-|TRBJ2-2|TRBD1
TGTGCCAGCAGGGGGACAGGGGGCACCGGGGAGCTGTTTTTT
CASRGTGGTGELFF
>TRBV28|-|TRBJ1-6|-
TGTGCCAGCAGACCGGACAGTCCCTATTCACCCCTCCACTTT
CASRPDSPYSPLHF
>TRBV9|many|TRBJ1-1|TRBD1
TGTGCCAGCAGCGCGACAGGGGGTGCTACGAACACTGAAGCTTTCTTT
CASSATGGATNTEAFF
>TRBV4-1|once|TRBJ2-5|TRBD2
TGCGCCAGCAGCCGCCTCGGGACTAGCGGGGGGGCTAGAGAGACCCAGTACTTC
CASSRLGTSGGARETQYF
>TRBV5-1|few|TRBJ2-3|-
TGCGCCAGCAGCTCGTGGGGCAGGGAGGAGACAGATACGCAGTATTTT
CASSSWGREETDTQYF
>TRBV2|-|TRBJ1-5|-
TGTGCCAGCAGCCTATACAGTCGAGATCAGCCCCAGCATTTT
CASSLYSRDQPQHF
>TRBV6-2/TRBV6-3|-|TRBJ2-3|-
TGTGCCAGCAGTTCACGCTCAGGGGATTGGGGCACAGATACGCAGTATTTT
CASSSRSGDWGTDTQYF
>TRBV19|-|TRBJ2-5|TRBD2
TGTGCCAGTAGTATAGGCAGGCGGGGGGAGACCCAGTACTTC
CASSIGRRGETQYF
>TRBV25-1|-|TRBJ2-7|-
TGTGCCAGCAGTGAAAGCGGTCGATCCTACGAGCAGTACTTC
CASSESGRSYEQYF
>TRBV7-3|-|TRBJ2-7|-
TGTGCCAGCAGCTTATCAGGCAGGGGCCAGTACGAGCAGTACTTC
CASSLSGRGQYEQYF
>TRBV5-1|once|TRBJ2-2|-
TGCGCCAGCAGCTTGGTGGCAGGAGGCACCGGGGAGCTGTTTTTT
CASSLVAGGTGELFF
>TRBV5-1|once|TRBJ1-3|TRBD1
TGCGCCAGCAGAGGGACAGCTAGCTCTGGAAACACCATATATTTT
CASRGTASSGNTIYF
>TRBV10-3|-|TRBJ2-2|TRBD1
TGTGCCATCAGTGGTCAGGGGGCCGGGGAGCTGTTTTTT
CAISGQGAGELFF
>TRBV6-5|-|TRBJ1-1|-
TGTGCCAGCAGCGCCCCCGGGGGACGGAGCACTGAAGCTTTCTTT
CASSAPGGRSTEAFF
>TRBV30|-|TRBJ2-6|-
TGTGCCTGGAGTCCAGGGGCTGGGGCCAACGTCCTGACTTTC
CAWSPGAGANVLTF
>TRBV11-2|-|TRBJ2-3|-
TGTGCCAGCAGCTTAACGGGGGGCGGAGATACGCAGTATTTT
CASSLTGGGDTQYF
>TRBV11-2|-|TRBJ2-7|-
TGTGCCAGCAGCCTCGGGCGGGGCACCTACGAGCAGTACTTC
CASSLGRGTYEQYF
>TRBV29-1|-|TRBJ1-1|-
TGCAGCGTTGACGGTTTACACACTGAAGCTTTCTTT
CSVDGLHTEAFF
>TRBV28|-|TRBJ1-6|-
TGTGCCAGCAGTTTACAACAGGGAATGGGATCACCCCTCCACTTT
CASSLQQGMGSPLHF
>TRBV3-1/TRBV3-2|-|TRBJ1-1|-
TGTGCCAGCAGCCAAGCGCGGGGGGCCACGAACACTGAAGCTTTCTTT
CASSQARGATNTEAFF
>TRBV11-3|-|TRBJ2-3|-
TGTGCCAGCAGCTATATTAGCACAGATACGCAGTATTTT
CASSYISTDTQYF
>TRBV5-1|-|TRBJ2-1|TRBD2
TGCGCCAGCAGCCCCGGGACTAGCGGGGGCAATTACAATGAGCAGTTCTTC
CASSPGTSGGNYNEQFF
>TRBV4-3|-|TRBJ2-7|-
TGCGCCAGCAGCCAGCGGGAGACAGGGGACTACGAGCAGTACTTC
CASSQRETGDYEQYF
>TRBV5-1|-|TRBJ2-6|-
TGCGCCAGCAGCAAGACTACTAGTTCTGGGGCCAACGTCCTGACTTTC
CASSKTTSSGANVLTF